Each of the 17 T cell receptor beta chains below was sequenced from the same sample in a study of memory CD4+ T cells and cytomegalovirus serostatus. Single viable CD3+CD4+CD8-CD45RO+ cells were sorted as the memory CD4+ T cells. This table comes from immunoSEQ multiplex PCR, and its TCRdb copy is limited to in-frame clones, with some not included. Found here are about 57,000 clones, less than 85% of them singletons; the top ten hold 0.82%. Input material: memory CD4+ T cells from blood. Receptors originate from an adult in good health and CMV-seronegative.

The rearrangement uses TRBV7-3 and TRBJ1-3; no clear D. Germline V gene sequence: CDR1 SGHTA, CDR2 FQGTGA. This CDR3 spans 13 amino acids. Trimming shortened V by 5 bases and J by 2 bases, and 7 bases separated the two germline ends. The CDR3 DNA reads TGTGCCAGCAGCCCGAATCCTGGAAACACCATATATTTT. As protein: CASSPNPGNTIYF.

The chain combines TRBV6-1 with TRBJ1-5, with D unresolved. Germline-derived CDR1 and CDR2 are MNHNS and SASEGT. The CDR3 covers 16 residues. V gave up 0 bases and J gave up 0 bases, with 9 bases separating them. CDR3: CASSEAEVLSNQPQHF. The CDR3 coding sequence is TGTGCCAGCAGTGAAGCGGAGGTTCTTAGCAATCAGCCCCAGCATTTT.

The chain couples TRBV7-2 to TRBJ1-2; D unresolved. The germline CDR1 and CDR2 sequences are SGHTA and FQGNSA. Trimming shortened V by 5 bases and J by 7 bases, and 14 bases separated the two germline ends. This CDR3 region has 13 residues. CDR3 amino acids: CASSPSSVGGYTF. The CDR3 DNA follows: TGTGCCAGCAGCCCGAGCTCGGTGGGTGGCTACACCTTC.

The chain is built from TRBV9 and TRBJ2-7, with 9 bases lining up with TRBD1. In germline, CDR1 is SGDLS, CDR2 YYNGEE. This CDR3 is built from 15 residues. With 4 bases clipped from V and 1 base from J, the junction kept 6 bases outside the gene matches. The CDR3 nucleotides read TGTGCCAGCAGCCCCCGACAGGGGGTATCCTACGAGCAGTACTTC. Residues: CASSPRQGVSYEQYF.

This clone was recorded a few times. J is TRBJ2-3 and V is TRBV11-3; unclear D gene. CDR3 length: 14 amino acids. V gave up 5 bases and J gave up 5 bases, with 14 bases separating them. Germline lookup yields CDR1 SGHNT and CDR2 YENEEA. The CDR3 DNA follows: TGTGCCAGCAGCCCCTCGGTCGGGTTAGATACGCAGTATTTT. It encodes CASSPSVGLDTQYF.

A few counts support this clone. The rearrangement links TRBV2 to TRBJ1-1; D might be TRBD1 (6 bases). V lost 4 bases and J lost 7, with 13 bases in between. CDR1 and CDR2 (germline): SNHLY, FYNNEI. The CDR3 sequence is 13 residues long. Here the CDR3 DNA reads TGTGCCAGCAGTGGGGGGACAAGAAATGAAGCTTTCTTT. Translation: CASSGGTRNEAFF. Based on the CDR3 plus reference TRBV2 and TRBJ1-1, the full variable domain is EPEVTQTPSHQVTQMGQEVILRCVPISNHLYFYWYRQILGQKVEFLVSFYNNEISEKSEIFDDQFSVERPDGSNFTLKIRSTKLEDSAMYFCASSGGTRNEAFFGQGTRLTVV.

The gene calls are TRBV7-2 and TRBJ2-2, with a possible D match to TRBD1 (6 bases). The germline CDR1 and CDR2 sequences are SGHTA and FQGNSA. This CDR3 region has 15 residues. The V and J ends lost 1 base and 5 bases respectively, with 11 bases between them. CDR3 nucleotide sequence: TGTGCCAGCAGCTTAGGAGGGGGAAGGACCGGGGAGCTGTTTTTT. As protein: CASSLGGGRTGELFF.

The CDR3 loop is CASSDPGGARETQYF. In DNA, the CDR3 is TGCGCCAGCAGCGACCCGGGGGGGGCGCGAGAGACCCAGTACTTC. The chain combines TRBV5-1 with TRBJ2-5, with 8 bases lining up with TRBD2. Germline V gene sequence: CDR1 SGHRS, CDR2 YFSETQ. CDR3 size: 15 residues. J lost 4 bases, V lost 4 bases, and 9 bases had no gene match.

With regard to this clone: A read error may produce the germline difference seen at one junction end. The chain carries TRBV6-5 and TRBJ1-2; 7 nucleotides match TRBD1. Germline values: CDR1 MNHEY, CDR2 SVGAGI. The CDR3 length is 12 residues. This CDR3 is CASRKGARGHTF. The CDR3 DNA is TGTGCCAGCAGGAAGGGGGCGCGTGGCCACACCTTC.

This clone was found once. The J gene is TRBJ1-4, the V gene TRBV20-1, with TRBD1 matching 7 bases. The CDR3 covers 11 residues. Germline V CDR1 and CDR2: DFQATT, SNEGSKA (reference sequence). CDR3 DNA sequence: TGCCAGGGGGCAACTAATGAAAAACTGTTTTTT. This codes for CQGATNEKLFF.

The chain uses TRBV19 and TRBJ2-7, with 9 positions matching TRBD1. In germline, CDR1 is LNHDA, CDR2 SQIVND (reference sequence). V was clipped by 6 bases and J by 3 bases; unmatched bases: 3. This CDR3 comprises 13 residues. In DNA, the CDR3 is TGTGCCAGTAGCCGGGACAGGGACTACGAGCAGTACTTC. It translates to CASSRDRDYEQYF.

The chain is built from TRBV27 and TRBJ2-6; maybe TRBD1 (6 bases). The CDR3 is made up of 15 amino acids. Germline loops: CDR1 MNHEY, CDR2 SMNVEV (reference sequence). Trimming removed 5 bases at V and 2 bases at J, with 10 bases between. The CDR3, as DNA: TGTGCCAGCAGTCTTACAGGGCCTGGGGCCAACGTCCTGACTTTC. Protein: CASSLTGPGANVLTF.

The chain employs TRBV4-2 and TRBJ2-5; TRBD2 matches 9 bases. The CDR3 is 15 residues long. V lost 2 bases, J lost 5 bases, and 6 bases stayed unmatched. CDR1 and CDR2 from the germline V gene are LGHNA and YNFKEQ. CDR3 sequence (DNA): TGTGCCAGCAGCCAAACTAGCGGGCGGGGTGAGACCCAGTACTTC. This sequence encodes CASSQTSGRGETQYF.

The CDR3 bases are TGTGCCAGCAGCTTAGTGGCTCCCACTGGGAATGAGCAGTTCTTC. Amino acids: CASSLVAPTGNEQFF. The chain carries TRBV7-2 and TRBJ2-1; D ambiguous. Trimming shortened V by 1 base and J by 7 bases, and 14 bases separated the two germline ends. Germline V gene lookup returns CDR1 SGHTA and CDR2 FQGNSA. The CDR3 loop spans 15 amino acids.

The rearrangement uses TRBV7-2 and TRBJ1-4, with 8 bases matching TRBD1. This CDR3 has 13 amino acids. V was pared by 3 bases and J by 8 bases, with 2 bases of the junction left unmatched. Germline V lookup: CDR1 SGHTA, CDR2 FQGNSA. CDR3 loop: CASSFTGGEKLFF. The DNA of the CDR3 is TGTGCCAGCAGCTTCACAGGGGGGGAAAAACTGTTTTTT.

This chain joins TRBV6-5 and TRBJ1-2; TRBD1 might be the D (6 bases). V dropped 5 bases and J dropped 4 bases, with 17 bases sitting between them. Germline V gene lookup returns CDR1 MNHEY and CDR2 SVGAGI. The CDR3 has 15 residues. The chain's CDR3 is CASSTGPGGSYGYTF. As DNA, the CDR3 is TGTGCCAGCAGTACAGGGCCGGGAGGGAGCTATGGCTACACCTTC.

The chain combines TRBV6-5 with TRBJ1-2; 8 positions match TRBD1. The CDR3 length is 16 residues. The germline CDR1 and CDR2 sequences are MNHEY and SVGAGI. Trimming at V came to 4 bases and at J to 6 bases, leaving 13 bases not matched to a gene. CDR3 sequence reads: CASSLYGQGLGNGYTF. In nucleotides, the CDR3 is TGTGCCAGCAGTTTATACGGACAGGGTTTAGGGAATGGCTACACCTTC.